These 30 T cell receptor beta chains were sequenced from one sample in a study of somatic mutations in cytotoxic T cells in rheumatoid arthritis. The table came from immunoSEQ multiplex PCR; TCRdb's copy has only in-frame clones and leaves some out. The repertoire has 6,500 to 7,000 clones, approximately 77% of them found once; the top ten carry more than 35%. Material for sequencing was CD8+ T cells sorted from blood. All receptors derive from a woman in her fifties or sixties in good health.

The rearrangement joins TRBV5-5 to TRBJ2-5, with D possibly being TRBD1 (6 bases). Germline V gene lookup returns CDR1 SGHKS and CDR2 YYEKEE (reference sequence). There are 13 residues in the CDR3. V was cut by 3 bases and J by 5 bases, with 11 bases left in between. The CDR3 DNA reads TGTGCCAGCAGCTGGACAGTCCCGGAGACCCAGTACTTC. Its protein is CASSWTVPETQYF.

This sequence joins TRBV5-1 and TRBJ2-2, with 7 bases fitting TRBD1. With 4 bases clipped from V and 6 bases from J, the junction kept 15 bases outside the gene matches. The germline V gene has CDR1 SGHRS and CDR2 YFSETQ. This CDR3 is 17 amino acids long. The CDR3 sequence is CASSLWRTGLGAGELFF. CDR3 nucleotides: TGCGCCAGCAGCCTTTGGCGGACAGGCTTAGGGGCCGGGGAGCTGTTTTTT.

This clone was seen a single time. This chain links TRBV4-1 with TRBJ1-2; D is perhaps TRBD1 (5 bases). This CDR3 has 16 amino acids. V was shortened by 3 bases and J by 5 bases, with 19 bases between the two germline ends. Germline loops: CDR1 MGHRA, CDR2 YSYEKL. The CDR3 sequence is CASSHPEGMDSYGYTF. In nucleotides, the CDR3 is TGCGCCAGCAGCCACCCGGAGGGGATGGATAGTTATGGCTACACCTTC.

The chain combines TRBV21-1 with TRBJ2-4; the table's D call, TRBD1, has no DNA check behind it. TRBV21-1 is a pseudogene segment. The CDR3 has 17 residues. In DNA, the CDR3 is TGTGCCAGCAGCAAAGACGGGACAGGGGGCTTTGAAAACATTCAGTACTTC. Translation gives CASSKDGTGGFENIQYF.

The chain uses TRBV27 and TRBJ2-1; TRBD2 matches at 8 bases. Trimming at V came to 6 bases and at J to 0 bases, leaving 4 bases not matched to a gene. From germline, CDR1 is MNHEY and CDR2 SMNVEV (reference sequence). The CDR3 consists of 15 residues. In DNA, the CDR3 is TGTGCCAGCAGGCCCGGGGGGGTCTCCTACAATGAGCAGTTCTTC. It translates to CASRPGGVSYNEQFF.

The chain carries TRBV27 and TRBJ1-5; D is uncertain. Germline V gene sequence: CDR1 MNHEY, CDR2 SMNVEV (reference sequence). The CDR3 extends over 14 amino acids. Trimming removed 0 bases at V and 6 bases at J, with 9 bases between. CDR3 protein: CASSLSEEVQPQHF. In DNA form, the CDR3 reads TGTGCCAGCAGTTTATCGGAGGAGGTTCAGCCCCAGCATTTT.

This chain connects TRBV9 to TRBJ2-1; D is perhaps TRBD2 (7 bases). Germline V gene data show CDR1 as SGDLS and CDR2 as YYNGEE. The CDR3 length is 16 residues. V was cut by 2 bases and J by 1 base, with 13 bases left in between. The DNA for the CDR3 is TGTGCCAGCAGCGTGGGGGGGGGCGGTTCCTACAATGAGCAGTTCTTC. Its translation is CASSVGGGGSYNEQFF.

The chain links TRBV7-2 to TRBJ2-2; D perhaps matches TRBD1 (5 bases). V was pared by 2 bases and J by 6 bases, with 13 bases between. The CDR3 length is 15 residues. Germline loops: CDR1 SGHTA, CDR2 FQGNSA. DNA of the CDR3: TGTGCCAGCAGCTTAACGGGCAGGGTCGCCGGGGAGCTGTTTTTT. Translated: CASSLTGRVAGELFF.

This sequence joins TRBV4-3 and TRBJ2-2; tentatively, D is TRBD1 (5 bases). V was shortened by 5 bases and J by 2 bases, with 9 bases between the two germline ends. Germline V CDR1 and CDR2: LGHNA, YSLEER. The CDR3 is made up of 14 amino acids. The CDR3 nucleotides are TGCGCCAGCAGCTTGGACACAAACACCGGGGAGCTGTTTTTT. Amino acid sequence: CASSLDTNTGELFF.

The CDR3 is CASSRDRGNTEAFF. Written as DNA, the CDR3 is TGTGCCAGTAGTCGGGACAGGGGAAACACTGAAGCTTTCTTT. The rearrangement joins TRBV19 to TRBJ1-1, with TRBD1 identical over 10 bases. V shed 5 bases and J 2 bases; nucleotides not matched to a gene: 2. Germline CDR1 LNHDA, CDR2 SQIVND (reference sequence). The CDR3 has 14 amino acids. The whole variable domain, remainder taken from reference TRBV19 and TRBJ1-1, is DGGITQSPKYLFRKEGQNVTLSCEQNLNHDAMYWYRQDPGQGLRLIYYSQIVNDFQKGDIAEGYSVSREKKESFPLTVTSAQKNPTAFYLCASSRDRGNTEAFFGQGTRLTVV.

V and J are TRBV27 and TRBJ2-7, with 7 bases aligning to TRBD1. The J call may be faulty, since TRBJ2-1 better matches the DNA end. The CDR3 is made up of 13 amino acids. The germline V gene has CDR1 MNHEY and CDR2 SMNVEV (reference sequence). CDR3 nucleotide sequence: TGTGCCAGCAGTTTATACAGGGGTGATGAGCAGTTCTTC. Its translation: CASSLYRGDEQFF.

The chain carries TRBV4-3 and TRBJ2-7, with 8 bases identical to TRBD2. V gave up 0 bases and J gave up 3 bases; unmatched junction bases: 4. This CDR3 spans 15 amino acids. The germline V gene encodes CDR1 LGHNA and CDR2 YSLEER. The CDR3 here is CASSQDTGTSYEQYF. The DNA for the CDR3 is TGCGCCAGCAGCCAAGACACAGGGACTAGCTACGAGCAGTACTTC.

This chain links TRBV29-1 with TRBJ1-2, with D perhaps TRBD1 (5 bases). CDR1 is SQVTM and CDR2 is ANQGSEA in the germline V gene. CDR3 length: 13 residues. The V and J ends lost 0 bases and 5 bases respectively, with 10 bases between them. The CDR3 sequence: CSVEDRGGYGYTF. Here the CDR3 DNA reads TGCAGCGTTGAAGATCGGGGGGGTTATGGCTACACCTTC.

CDR3 amino acids: CATGDRPSEQYF. In nucleotides, the CDR3 is TGTGCCACCGGGGACAGGCCGAGCGAGCAGTACTTC. J is TRBJ2-7 and V is TRBV27; 8 bases map to TRBD1. Germline V gene lookup returns CDR1 MNHEY and CDR2 SMNVEV (reference sequence). After removal of 10 bases from V and 6 bases from J, the junction contained 8 bases not matched to a gene. CDR3 length: 12 residues.

The chain has TRBV5-1 and TRBJ2-5; 8 bases fit TRBD1. The J call may be wrong; the DNA end is better matched by TRBJ2-7. The CDR3 length is 14 residues. Germline V gene lookup returns CDR1 SGHRS and CDR2 YFSETQ. The CDR3 nucleotides are TGCGCCAGCAGCTTAGGGACAGGACTTTACGAGCAGTACTTC. Translated: CASSLGTGLYEQYF.

The V gene is TRBV7-9, the J gene TRBJ1-4; weak D call: TRBD1 (6 bases). Germline CDR1 SEHNR, CDR2 FQNEAQ (reference sequence). The CDR3 is 15 residues long. Trimming left V 1 base short and J 4 bases short, with 10 bases between. The CDR3 region has the DNA TGTGCCAGCAGCTTAGTAGCAGGGGTTAATGAAAAACTGTTTTTT. It is translated as CASSLVAGVNEKLFF.

A few counts support this clone. The genes are TRBV12-1 and TRBJ2-1; the table's D call, TRBD2, was not checked against the DNA. TRBV12-1 is shown as a pseudogene. The CDR3 has 12 residues. The CDR3 here is CASSRSNNEQFF. The CDR3 DNA sequence: TGTGCCAGCAGCCGGTCCAACAATGAGCAGTTCTTC.

The chain combines TRBV5-1 with TRBJ2-3, with 10 nucleotides matching TRBD2. Germline-derived CDR1 and CDR2 are SGHRS and YFSETQ. With V trimmed by 4 bases and J by 1 base, 3 bases remained unmatched. This CDR3 is 15 amino acids long. The CDR3: CASSAGTSGTDTQYF. The DNA for the CDR3 is TGCGCCAGCAGCGCCGGGACTAGCGGCACAGATACGCAGTATTTT.

V usage is TRBV2 and J usage is TRBJ1-3; tentatively, D is TRBD1 (6 bases). Germline loops: CDR1 SNHLY, CDR2 FYNNEI. The V end was cut by 0 bases, the J end by 3 bases, with 24 bases between. The CDR3 covers 20 residues. This chain's CDR3 is CASSEALQGMTGAFGNTIYF. CDR3 DNA sequence: TGTGCCAGCAGTGAAGCGCTTCAGGGGATGACAGGCGCCTTTGGAAACACCATATATTTT.

The gene calls are TRBV28 and TRBJ2-7, with D possibly matching TRBD1 (6 bases). This CDR3 contains 15 residues. Trimming left V 2 bases short and J 3 bases short, with 14 bases between. Per the germline V gene, CDR1 is MDHEN and CDR2 is SYDVKM. CDR3 protein: CASSLGPVRGYEQYF. In DNA, the CDR3 is TGTGCCAGCAGTTTAGGGCCAGTCAGGGGCTACGAGCAGTACTTC. The full variable domain, in which reference TRBV28 and TRBJ2-7 provide the parts outside the CDR3, is DVKVTQSSRYLVKRTGEKVFLECVQDMDHENMFWYRQDPGLGLRLIYFSYDVKMKEKGDIPEGYSVSREKKERFSLILESASTNQTSMYLCASSLGPVRGYEQYFGPGTRLTVT.

CDR3 in DNA: TGTGCCAGCAGTTCCGAACCAACAGGGTTCCAAGAGACCCAGTACTTC. Its translation is CASSSEPTGFQETQYF. The gene calls are TRBV27 and TRBJ2-5; tentative D call: TRBD1 (6 bases). The CDR3 is made up of 16 amino acids. The V gene's germline CDR1 is MNHEY and CDR2 SMNVEV (reference sequence). V was shortened by 4 bases and J by 1 base, with 16 bases between the two germline ends.

The rearrangement links TRBV27 to TRBJ2-3, with D possibly being TRBD2 (6 bases). V dropped 5 bases and J dropped 2 bases, with 8 bases sitting between them. CDR3 length: 13 amino acids. Germline values: CDR1 MNHEY, CDR2 SMNVEV (reference sequence). The CDR3 coding sequence is TGTGCCAGCAGTGCGGGGAACACAGATACGCAGTATTTT. Residues: CASSAGNTDTQYF.

V gene TRBV10-3 combines with J gene TRBJ2-7; D is possibly TRBD2 (5 bases). V lost 6 bases, J lost 0 bases, and 9 bases lay in between. The CDR3 has 13 residues. Per germline, CDR1 ENHRY and CDR2 SYGVKD. This CDR3 is CAISTGSSYEQYF. The DNA of the CDR3 is TGTGCCATCAGCACGGGAAGCTCCTACGAGCAGTACTTC.

This clone was recorded only once. This sequence joins TRBV27 and TRBJ2-1, with a possible D match to TRBD1 (7 bases). The germline CDR1 and CDR2 sequences are MNHEY and SMNVEV (reference sequence). This CDR3 is 17 amino acids long. With 4 bases removed from V and 5 bases from J, the gap between germline ends came to 21 bases. The CDR3 coding sequence is TGTGCCAGCAGTTGGGTCAGGGGGGACCGCGGGGACAATGAGCAGTTCTTC. Translation gives CASSWVRGDRGDNEQFF.

The genes are TRBV9 and TRBJ2-3; D gene ambiguous. The CDR3 is 13 amino acids. V was trimmed by 4 bases and J by 2 bases, leaving 8 bases between them. The germline V gene encodes CDR1 SGDLS and CDR2 YYNGEE. The CDR3 coding sequence is TGTGCCAGCAGCCCGCGATTCACAGATACGCAGTATTTT. Protein product: CASSPRFTDTQYF.

The sample holds a few counts of this clone. V usage is TRBV28 and J usage is TRBJ2-7; 7 positions match TRBD1. Germline V gene sequence: CDR1 MDHEN, CDR2 SYDVKM. The CDR3 spans 14 residues. With V trimmed by 6 bases and J by 4 bases, 9 bases remained unmatched. Here the CDR3 reads CASSSDRFPYEQYF. CDR3 nucleotides: TGTGCCAGCAGCTCGGACAGGTTCCCTTACGAGCAGTACTTC.

This rearrangement joins TRBV6-1 to TRBJ1-2, with TRBD1 identical over 9 bases. The CDR3 loop spans 17 amino acids. The V segment lost 3 bases and the J segment 5 bases; nucleotides outside the gene matches: 13. The V gene's germline CDR1 is MNHNS and CDR2 SASEGT. The CDR3 region has the DNA TGTGCCAGCAGTGATTGGGACAGGGAAGGTTCGGGGTATGGCTACACCTTC. This codes for CASSDWDREGSGYGYTF.

V and J are TRBV14 and TRBJ2-1; tentatively, D is TRBD1 (5 bases). The CDR3 length is 15 residues. Trimming took off 6 bases at V and 6 bases at J, with 18 bases between the two ends. Germline V lookup: CDR1 SGHDN, CDR2 FVKESK. In DNA, the CDR3 is TGTGCCAGCAGGGACGGACACCGGGTCCTCAATGAGCAGTTCTTC. It encodes CASRDGHRVLNEQFF.

The count of this clone is one. The chain combines TRBV4-3 with TRBJ2-7; 10 nucleotides match TRBD1. V was pared by 1 base and J by 3 bases, with 3 bases of the junction left unmatched. Germline loops: CDR1 LGHNA, CDR2 YSLEER. The CDR3 covers 15 residues. Written as DNA, the CDR3 is TGCGCCAGCAGCCAAGTTGGGACAGGGGTCTACGAGCAGTACTTC. Amino acids: CASSQVGTGVYEQYF.

This clone was recorded a few times. V usage is TRBV5-4 and J usage is TRBJ2-1; TRBD2 might be the D (6 bases). The CDR3 has 16 residues. The germline V gene has CDR1 SGHNT and CDR2 YYREEE (reference sequence). The V and J ends lost 3 bases and 2 bases respectively, with 15 bases between them. CDR3 protein: CASSSSSDFPYNEQFF. CDR3 nucleotide sequence: TGTGCCAGCAGCTCCTCTAGCGACTTCCCCTACAATGAGCAGTTCTTC.